This T cell receptor beta chain was retrieved from a study of blood T cell repertoires in COVID-19. The CDR3 is made up of 15 amino acids. Germline V gives CDR1 SGHRS, CDR2 YFSETQ. The V and J ends lost 2 bases and 3 bases, in that order; junction bases with no gene match: 7. The method was immunoSEQ multiplex PCR; TCRdb's version includes in-frame clones alone and lacks a portion of them. Among nearly 250,000 clones listed, just under 85% were seen once. The V and J genes are TRBV5-1 and TRBJ1-1, with 7 bases that match TRBD1. Sequenced material: peripheral blood. This TCR came from a woman of 80 years or more with acute or convalescent COVID-19. The CDR3 DNA reads as TGCGCCAGCAGCTTCTTAGGGGGCTTGGACACTGAAGCTTTCTTT. It specifies CASSFLGGLDTEAFF.